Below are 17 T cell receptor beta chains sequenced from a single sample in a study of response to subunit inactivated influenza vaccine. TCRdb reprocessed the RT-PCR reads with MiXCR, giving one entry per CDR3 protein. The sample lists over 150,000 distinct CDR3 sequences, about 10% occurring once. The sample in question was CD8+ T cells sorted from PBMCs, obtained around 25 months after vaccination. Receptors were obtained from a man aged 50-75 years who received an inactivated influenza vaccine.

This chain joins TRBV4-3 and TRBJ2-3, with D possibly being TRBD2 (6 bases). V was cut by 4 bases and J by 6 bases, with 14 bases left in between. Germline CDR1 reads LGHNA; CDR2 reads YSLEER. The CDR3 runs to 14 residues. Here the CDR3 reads CASSLGGAGDTQYF. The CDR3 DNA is TGCGCCAGCAGCCTGGGCGGCGCGGGGGATACGCAGTATTTT.

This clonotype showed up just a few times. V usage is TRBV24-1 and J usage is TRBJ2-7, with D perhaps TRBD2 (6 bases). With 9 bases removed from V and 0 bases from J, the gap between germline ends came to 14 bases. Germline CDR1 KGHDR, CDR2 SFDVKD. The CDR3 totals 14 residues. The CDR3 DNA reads TGTGCCACCTCCGGGACTGGGAGCTCCTACGAGCAGTACTTC. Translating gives CATSGTGSSYEQYF.

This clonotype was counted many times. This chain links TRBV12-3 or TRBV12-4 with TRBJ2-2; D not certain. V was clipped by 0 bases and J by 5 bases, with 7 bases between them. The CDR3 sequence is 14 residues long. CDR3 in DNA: TGTGCCAGCAGTTTAGCGGATGAGACCGGGGAGCTGTTTTTT. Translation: CASSLADETGELFF.

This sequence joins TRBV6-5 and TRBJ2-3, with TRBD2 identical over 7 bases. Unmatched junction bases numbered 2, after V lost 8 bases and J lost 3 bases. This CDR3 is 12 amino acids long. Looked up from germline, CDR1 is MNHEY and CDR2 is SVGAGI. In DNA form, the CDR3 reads TGTGCCAGCGGGGGGGTTACAGATACGCAGTATTTT. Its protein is CASGGVTDTQYF.

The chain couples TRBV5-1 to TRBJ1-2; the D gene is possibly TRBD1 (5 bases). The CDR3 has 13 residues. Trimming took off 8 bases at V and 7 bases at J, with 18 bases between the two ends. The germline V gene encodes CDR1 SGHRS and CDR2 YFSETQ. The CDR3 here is CASGTGGFTGYTF. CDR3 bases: TGCGCCAGTGGTACGGGGGGATTCACTGGCTACACCTTC.

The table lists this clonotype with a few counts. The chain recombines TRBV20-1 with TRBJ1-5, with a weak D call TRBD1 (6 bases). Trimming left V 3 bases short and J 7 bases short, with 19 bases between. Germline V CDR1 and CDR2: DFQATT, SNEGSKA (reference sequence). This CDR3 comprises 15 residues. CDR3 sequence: CSASPTGFEGQPQHF. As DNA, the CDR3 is TGCAGTGCTAGTCCTACAGGGTTCGAAGGGCAGCCCCAGCATTTT.

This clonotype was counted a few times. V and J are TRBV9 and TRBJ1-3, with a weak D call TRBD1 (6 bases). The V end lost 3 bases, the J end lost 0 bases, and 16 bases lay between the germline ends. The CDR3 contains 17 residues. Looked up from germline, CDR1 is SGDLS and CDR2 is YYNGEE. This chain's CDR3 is CASSDPGGPSSGNTIYF. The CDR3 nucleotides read TGTGCCAGCAGCGACCCCGGGGGCCCTAGCTCTGGAAACACCATATATTTT.

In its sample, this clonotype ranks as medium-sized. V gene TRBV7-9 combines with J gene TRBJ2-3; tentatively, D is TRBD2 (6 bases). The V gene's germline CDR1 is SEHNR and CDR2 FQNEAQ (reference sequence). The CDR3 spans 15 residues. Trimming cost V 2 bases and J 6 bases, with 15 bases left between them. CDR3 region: CASSLSFGGPDTQYF. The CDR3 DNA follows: TGTGCCAGCAGCTTATCATTCGGAGGGCCTGATACGCAGTATTTT.

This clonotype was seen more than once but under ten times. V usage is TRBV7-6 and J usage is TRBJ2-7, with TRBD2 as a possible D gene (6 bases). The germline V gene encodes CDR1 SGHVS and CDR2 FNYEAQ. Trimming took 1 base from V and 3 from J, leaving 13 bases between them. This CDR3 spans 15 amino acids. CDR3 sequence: CASSLELGGIYEQYF. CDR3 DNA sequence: TGTGCCAGCAGCTTAGAGTTGGGGGGAATCTACGAGCAGTACTTC. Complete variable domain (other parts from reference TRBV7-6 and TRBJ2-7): GAGVSQSPRYKVTKRGQDVALRCDPISGHVSLYWYRQALGQGPEFLTYFNYEAQQDKSGLPNDRFSAERPEGSISTLTIQRTEQRDSAMYRCASSLELGGIYEQYFGPGTRLTVT.

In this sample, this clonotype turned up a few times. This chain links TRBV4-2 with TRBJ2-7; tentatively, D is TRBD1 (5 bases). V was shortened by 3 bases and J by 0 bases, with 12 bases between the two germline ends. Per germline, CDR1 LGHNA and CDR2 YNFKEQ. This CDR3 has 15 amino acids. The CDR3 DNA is TGTGCCAGCAGCCAGACGGACACTTACTCCTACGAGCAGTACTTC. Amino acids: CASSQTDTYSYEQYF.

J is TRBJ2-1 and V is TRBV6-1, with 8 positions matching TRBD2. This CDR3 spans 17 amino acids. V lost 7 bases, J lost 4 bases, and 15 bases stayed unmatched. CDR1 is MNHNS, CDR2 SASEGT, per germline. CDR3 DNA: TGTGCCAGCACCCAGCACCCCCTGACTAGCGTGTACAATGAGCAGTTCTTC. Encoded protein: CASTQHPLTSVYNEQFF.

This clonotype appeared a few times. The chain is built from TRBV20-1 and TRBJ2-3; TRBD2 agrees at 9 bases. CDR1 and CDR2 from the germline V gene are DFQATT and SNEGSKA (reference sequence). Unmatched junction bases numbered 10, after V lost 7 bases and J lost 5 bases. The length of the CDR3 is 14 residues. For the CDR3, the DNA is TGCAGTGGTTCTAGCGGGGTTGGTCGAGATACGCAGTATTTT. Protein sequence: CSGSSGVGRDTQYF.

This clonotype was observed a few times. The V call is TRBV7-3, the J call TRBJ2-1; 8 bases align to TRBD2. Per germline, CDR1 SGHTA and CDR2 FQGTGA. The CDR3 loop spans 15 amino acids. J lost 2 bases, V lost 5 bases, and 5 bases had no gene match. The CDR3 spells CASSPLAGPYNEQFF. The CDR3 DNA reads TGTGCCAGCAGCCCTCTAGCGGGTCCCTACAATGAGCAGTTCTTC.

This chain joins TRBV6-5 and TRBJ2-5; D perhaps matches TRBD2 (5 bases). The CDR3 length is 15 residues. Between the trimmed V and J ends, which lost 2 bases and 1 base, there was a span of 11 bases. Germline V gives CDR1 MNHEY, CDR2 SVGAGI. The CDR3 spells CASSYLEGLQETQYF. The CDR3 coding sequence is TGTGCCAGCAGTTACCTTGAGGGCCTCCAAGAGACCCAGTACTTC.

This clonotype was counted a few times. CDR3 nucleotides: TGCGCCAGCAGCCAAGATCCGCTTACGATCAAGAACACCTTC. Amino acids: CASSQDPLTIKNTF. The chain combines TRBV4-3 with TRBJ1-2; no clear D gene. This CDR3 region has 14 residues. Trimming cost V 0 bases and J 12 bases, with 17 bases left between them. The germline V gene encodes CDR1 LGHNA and CDR2 YSLEER.

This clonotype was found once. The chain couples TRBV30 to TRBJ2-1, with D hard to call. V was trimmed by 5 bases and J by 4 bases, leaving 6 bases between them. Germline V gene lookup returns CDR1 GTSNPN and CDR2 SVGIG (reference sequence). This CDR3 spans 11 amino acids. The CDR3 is CAWELYNEQFF. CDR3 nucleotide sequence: TGTGCCTGGGAACTTTACAATGAGCAGTTCTTC.

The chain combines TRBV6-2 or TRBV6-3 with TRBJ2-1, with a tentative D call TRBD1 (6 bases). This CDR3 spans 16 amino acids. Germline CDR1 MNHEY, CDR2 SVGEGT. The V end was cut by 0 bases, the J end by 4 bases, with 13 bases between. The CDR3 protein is CASSYSPWTVYNEQFF. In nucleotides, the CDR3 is TGTGCCAGCAGTTACTCCCCCTGGACAGTTTACAATGAGCAGTTCTTC.